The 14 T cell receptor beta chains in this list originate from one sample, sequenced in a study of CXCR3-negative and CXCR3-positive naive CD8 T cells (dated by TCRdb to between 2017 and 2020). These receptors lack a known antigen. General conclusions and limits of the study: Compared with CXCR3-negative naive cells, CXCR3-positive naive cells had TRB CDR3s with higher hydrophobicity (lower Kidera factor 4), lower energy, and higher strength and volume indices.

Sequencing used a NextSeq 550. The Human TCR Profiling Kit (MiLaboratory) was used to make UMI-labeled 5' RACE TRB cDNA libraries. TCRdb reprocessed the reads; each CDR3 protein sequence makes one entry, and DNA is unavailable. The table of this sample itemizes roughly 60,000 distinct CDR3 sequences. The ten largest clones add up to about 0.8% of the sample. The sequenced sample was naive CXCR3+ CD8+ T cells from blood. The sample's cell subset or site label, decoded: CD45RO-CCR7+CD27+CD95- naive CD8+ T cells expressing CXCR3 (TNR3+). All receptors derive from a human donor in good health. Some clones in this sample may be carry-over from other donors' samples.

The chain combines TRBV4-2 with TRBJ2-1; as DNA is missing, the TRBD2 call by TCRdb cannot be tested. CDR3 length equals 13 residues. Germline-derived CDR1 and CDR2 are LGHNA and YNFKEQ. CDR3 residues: CASSQKGNNEQFF.

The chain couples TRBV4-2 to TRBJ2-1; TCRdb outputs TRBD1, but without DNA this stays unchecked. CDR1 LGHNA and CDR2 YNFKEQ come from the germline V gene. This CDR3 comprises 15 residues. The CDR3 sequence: CASSQGGTGNNEQFF.

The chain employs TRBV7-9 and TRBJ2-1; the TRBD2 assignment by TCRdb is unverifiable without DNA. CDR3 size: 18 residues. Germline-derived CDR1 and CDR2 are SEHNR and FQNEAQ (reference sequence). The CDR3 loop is CASSRPRAGGPSYNEQFF. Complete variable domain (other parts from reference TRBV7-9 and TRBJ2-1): DTGVSQNPRHKITKRGQNVTFRCDPISEHNRLYWYRQTLGQGPEFLTYFQNEAQLEKSRLLSDRFSAERPKGSFSTLEIQRTEQGDSAMYLCASSRPRAGGPSYNEQFFGPGTRLTVL.

CDR3 protein: CSDGPTGPSSSYNEQFF. The rearrangement uses TRBV29-1 and TRBJ2-1; TCRdb names TRBD1, which stays unverified in the absence of DNA. The length of the CDR3 is 17 residues. Germline values: CDR1 SQVTM, CDR2 ANQGSEA.

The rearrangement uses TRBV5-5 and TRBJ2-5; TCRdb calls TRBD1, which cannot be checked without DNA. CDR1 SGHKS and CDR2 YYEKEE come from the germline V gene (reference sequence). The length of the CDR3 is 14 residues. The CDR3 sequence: CASNDWGGGETQYF.

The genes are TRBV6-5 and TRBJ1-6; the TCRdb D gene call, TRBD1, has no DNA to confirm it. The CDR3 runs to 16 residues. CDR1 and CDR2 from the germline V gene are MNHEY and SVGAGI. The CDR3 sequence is CASTLHGRVANSPLHF.

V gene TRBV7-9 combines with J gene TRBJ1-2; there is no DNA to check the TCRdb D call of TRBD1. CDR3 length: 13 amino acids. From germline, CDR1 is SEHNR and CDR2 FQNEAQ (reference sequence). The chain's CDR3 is CASGDGRNYGYTF.

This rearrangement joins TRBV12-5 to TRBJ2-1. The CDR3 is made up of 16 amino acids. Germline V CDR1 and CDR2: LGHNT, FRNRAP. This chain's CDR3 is CASGWTEGISYNEQFF.

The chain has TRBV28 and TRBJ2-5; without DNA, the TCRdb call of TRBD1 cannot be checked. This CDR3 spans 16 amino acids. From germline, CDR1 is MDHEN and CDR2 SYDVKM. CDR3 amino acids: CASSPAWGARQETQYF.

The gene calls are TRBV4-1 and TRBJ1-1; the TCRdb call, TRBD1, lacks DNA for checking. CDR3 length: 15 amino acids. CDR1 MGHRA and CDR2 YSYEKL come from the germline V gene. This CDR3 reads CASSPRVGGLTEAFF.

CDR3 in amino acids: CASGPAGGGDTEAFF. This sequence joins TRBV12-5 and TRBJ1-1; TCRdb designates TRBD1, a call that cannot be tested without DNA. The V gene's germline CDR1 is LGHNT and CDR2 FRNRAP. CDR3 length: 15 amino acids.

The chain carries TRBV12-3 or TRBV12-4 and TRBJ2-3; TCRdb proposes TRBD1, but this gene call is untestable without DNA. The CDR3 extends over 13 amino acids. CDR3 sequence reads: CATHTGETDTQYF.

The CDR3 region is CASSGGLAGVGEQFF. V and J are TRBV7-3 and TRBJ2-1; TCRdb proposes TRBD2, but this gene call is untestable without DNA. Germline V gives CDR1 SGHTA, CDR2 FQGTGA. The CDR3 extends over 15 amino acids.

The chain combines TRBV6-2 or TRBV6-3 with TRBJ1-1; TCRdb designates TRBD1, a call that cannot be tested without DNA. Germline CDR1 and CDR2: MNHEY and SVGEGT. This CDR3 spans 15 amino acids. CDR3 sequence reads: CASTYRLEGATESFF.